This T cell receptor (beta chain) was observed in a study of control samples from healthy donors and cancer patients. Generated by immunoSEQ multiplex PCR, the TCRdb table keeps only in-frame clones and is missing some. The data show 130,000 to 150,000 clones, with more than 85% seen just once and roughly 3.1% held by the top ten. This CDR3 has 15 amino acids. CDR1 and CDR2 (germline): SGHTA, FQGTGA. V shed 5 bases and J 5 bases; nucleotides not matched to a gene: 5. This clonotype was obtained from a young man in good health. The gene calls are TRBV7-3 and TRBJ2-1; 11 nucleotides match TRBD2. The sequenced sample consisted of blood. The CDR3 is CASSLLAGGHNEQFF. The CDR3 nucleotides read TGTGCCAGCAGCCTCCTAGCGGGGGGACACAATGAGCAGTTCTTC.